The following is a T cell receptor (beta chain) sequence with its context. Its target antigen remains unknown. One base away there is no much larger clone; base qualities are not given. The germline V gene specifies SNHLY as CDR1 and FYNNEI as CDR2. At the junction V is shortened by 6 bases and J by 2 bases; bases outside the gene matches: 10. The CDR3 runs 15 residues from the cysteine to the phenylalanine. Only the CDR3 DNA stays, 45 bases, in frame from base 1. TCRbeta CDR3 regions were amplified from genomic DNA using the immunoSEQ Assay, a bias-controlled multiplex PCR. In the original analysis: Nucleated cell counts per sample were estimated from amplification of reference gene primers within the assay. To quantify the absolute abundance of each unique TCRbeta CDR3 rearrangement, sequence reads were collapsed and filtered. For each sample, productive Simpson clonality was calculated as the square root of Simpson's diversity index across productive rearrangements. In its TCRdb copy, this immuneACCESS table keeps in-frame sequences only and misses some clones. Where compared with another copy, unresolved V genes explain less than half of these, and the others have no known cause. V, J and clone size were drawn from that table, and D and trimming were deduced from the DNA. Here the sample has approximately 160,000 clones; less than 90% occur a single time. The ten largest clones represent approximately 8% of the sample.

The data derive from a study of blood T cell repertoires in COVID-19 (dated by TCRdb to the early 2020s). Notes on the research overall: Samples covering the acute and convalescent phases of COVID-19 were provided by collaborators in the United States, Italy and Spain. The material from the prospective study consisted of cDNA or gDNA derived from T cells, B-cell-depleted T cells, or PBMCs. Subjects who had been exposed to COVID-19, were actively infected with it, or had recovered from it provided the deeply sampled blood TCRbeta repertoires that made up the dataset. The repertoires were released in a freely available public database meant as a resource for research on the immune response to SARS-CoV-2. Samples were obtained from the ongoing ImmuneRACE study (first 160 participants) and from 1,000 to 1,500 subjects provided by 6 global collaborators. The sample metadata nearly always contained a de-identified subject ID, COVID-19 status, age in years and sex. Where available, HLA class I and class II types were taken from metadata supplied by the sample provider and were not determined by assay-based typing.

Study-level results and caveats: The amount of clinical and demographic metadata varied by source and participant and was provided uncurated.

Participants in the prospective study were aged roughly 18 to 100 years, lived in 20 to 25 United States geographic areas, and enrolled through a virtual design. To assign participants to cohorts, the prospective study relied on clinical history that participants themselves reported in a screening survey and a study questionnaire. For ImmuneRACE Cohort 3, a participant was defined as recovered based on two consecutive negative NP/OP PCR tests, clearance by a healthcare professional, or resolution of symptoms. In the prospective study, mobile phlebotomists collected whole blood, serum and a nasopharyngeal or oropharyngeal swab from each participant. Prospective study participants could optionally give additional blood draws and questionnaires over a roughly two-month period. Before DNA extraction, prospective study blood samples were shipped either frozen or at room temperature.

The receptor comes from a woman aged 45-65 years who had recovered from COVID-19. Sequencing was done on a sample of PBMCs or T cells enriched from blood (not recorded which). The chain uses TRBV2 and TRBJ2-7; TRBD1 agrees with 7 junctional bases. The nucleotide sequence is TGTGCCAGCAGGAAGCCGGGACAGAAGACCTACGAGCAGTACTTC. Its translation reads: CASRKPGQKTYEQYF.